Sequencing of this T cell receptor (beta chain) was carried out in a study of T cells in Graves' hyperthyroidism and ophthalmopathy. From RNA transcripts, TCR beta CDR3 regions were amplified. TCR CDR3 regions were first amplified by RT-PCR with HTBI primers. TCRdb called the multiplex PCR reads again in MiXCR, with one record for every CDR3 protein. The sample lists approximately 600,000 distinct CDR3 sequences, around 14% seen once, with 5.8% in the top ten. Pregnant or lactating patients were excluded, as were those with uncontrolled infection or other autoimmune disease. This clonotype was seen at least ten times. Its matching antigen is unknown. Study-level findings and limits: Most thyroid clonotypes with frequency above 0.001 were detected in blood. Ophthalmopathy and stable hyperthyroidism were separated by a 13 V-J model.

CDR1 is MDHEN, CDR2 SYDVKM, per germline. The CDR3 runs to 16 residues. V dropped 4 bases and J dropped 1; count of bases not matched to a gene: 9. V gene TRBV28 combines with J gene TRBJ1-1; 7 bases match TRBD1. Material for sequencing was blood. This receptor was identified in a woman between 25 and 40 years old with Graves' hyperthyroidism that later progressed to Graves' ophthalmopathy. This chain's CDR3 is CASSSIQGISNTEAFF. CDR3 nucleotide sequence: TGTGCCAGCAGTTCTATACAGGGGATCTCGAACACTGAAGCTTTCTTT.